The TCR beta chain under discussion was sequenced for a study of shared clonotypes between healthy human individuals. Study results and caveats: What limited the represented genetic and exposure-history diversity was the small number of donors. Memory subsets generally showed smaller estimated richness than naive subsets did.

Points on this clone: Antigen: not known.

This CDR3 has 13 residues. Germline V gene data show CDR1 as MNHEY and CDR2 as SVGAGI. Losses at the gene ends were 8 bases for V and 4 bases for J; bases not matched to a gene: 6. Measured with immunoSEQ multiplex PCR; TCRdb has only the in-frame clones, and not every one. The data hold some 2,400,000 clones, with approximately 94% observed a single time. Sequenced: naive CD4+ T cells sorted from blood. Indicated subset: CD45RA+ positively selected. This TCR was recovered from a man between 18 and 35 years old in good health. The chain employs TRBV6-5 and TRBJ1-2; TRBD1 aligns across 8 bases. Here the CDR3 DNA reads TGTGCCAGCTCGGCAGGGGGCAGCTATGGCTACACCTTC. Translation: CASSAGGSYGYTF.